A single sample is the source of the 19 T cell receptor beta chains below, sequenced in a study of blood T cell repertoires in COVID-19. Method: immunoSEQ multiplex PCR; TCRdb's copy keeps in-frame clones and lacks some. The data hold about 140,000 clones, with about 91% observed a single time. Sample: peripheral blood. These receptors all come from a woman aged 45-65 years with acute or convalescent COVID-19.

J is TRBJ1-1 and V is TRBV7-9; 12 nucleotides line up with TRBD1. The germline CDR1 and CDR2 sequences are SEHNR and FQNEAQ (reference sequence). V was pared by 4 bases and J by 7 bases, with 7 bases of the junction left unmatched. The CDR3 loop spans 15 amino acids. CDR3 in DNA: TGTGCCAGCAGCTCCCGGGACAGGGGGCGCGGTGAAGCTTTCTTT. It codes for CASSSRDRGRGEAFF.

The V call is TRBV6-1, the J call TRBJ1-2; 8 nucleotides match TRBD1. The germline V gene encodes CDR1 MNHNS and CDR2 SASEGT. Trimming removed 1 base from V and 7 bases from J; junction bases left unmatched: 14. The CDR3 contains 17 residues. In nucleotides, the CDR3 is TGTGCCAGCAGTGAAGTTCTAGGAGCCAGGGGGCAGGGTGGCTACACCTTC. This gives the protein CASSEVLGARGQGGYTF.

The chain links TRBV9 to TRBJ2-7, with D maybe TRBD2 (5 bases). This CDR3 spans 14 amino acids. V dropped 1 base and J dropped 2 bases, with 10 bases sitting between them. CDR1 SGDLS and CDR2 YYNGEE come from the germline V gene. This chain's CDR3 is CASSVTSLAYEQYF. Here the CDR3 DNA reads TGTGCCAGCAGCGTAACTAGTCTCGCCTACGAGCAGTACTTC.

The V and J genes are TRBV6-1 and TRBJ2-3; D is perhaps TRBD2 (5 bases). This CDR3 has 15 residues. Germline V gene lookup returns CDR1 MNHNS and CDR2 SASEGT. The V gene lost 2 bases and the J gene lost 0 bases, with 9 bases spanning the gap. CDR3 amino acids: CASSELAGSTDTQYF. The CDR3 bases are TGTGCCAGCAGTGAATTGGCGGGTAGCACAGATACGCAGTATTTT.

CDR3: CASSPNRGYNEQFF. The CDR3 DNA follows: TGTGCCAGCTCCCCTAACAGGGGGTACAATGAGCAGTTCTTC. The genes are TRBV18 and TRBJ2-1; 8 bases are shared with TRBD1. The CDR3 has 14 amino acids. With V trimmed by 6 bases and J by 4 bases, 5 bases remained unmatched. Germline V gene lookup returns CDR1 KGHSH and CDR2 LQKENI.

The rearrangement joins TRBV5-1 to TRBJ2-4, with TRBD2 matching 7 bases. The CDR3 loop spans 16 amino acids. Per the germline V gene, CDR1 is SGHRS and CDR2 is YFSETQ. J lost 7 bases, V lost 0 bases, and 10 bases had no gene match. The CDR3 here is CASSLEHPGGPNIQYF. The CDR3 DNA reads as TGCGCCAGCAGCTTGGAACATCCGGGAGGACCTAACATTCAGTACTTC.

The chain has TRBV7-2 and TRBJ1-6; D gene ambiguous. The germline V and J ends were trimmed by 1 base and 0 bases, with 4 bases remaining between them. The CDR3 length is 15 residues. Germline V gives CDR1 SGHTA, CDR2 FQGNSA. The CDR3 is CASSLESSYNSPLHF. For the CDR3, the DNA is TGTGCCAGCAGCTTAGAGAGCTCCTATAATTCACCCCTCCACTTT.

V gene TRBV30 combines with J gene TRBJ2-7; 7 bases line up with TRBD2. This CDR3 has 15 amino acids. The J segment lost 3 bases and the V segment lost 0 bases, leaving 8 bases of the junction unmatched. Germline CDR1 GTSNPN, CDR2 SVGIG (reference sequence). CDR3 region: CAWSVHISGGYEQYF. CDR3 coding DNA: TGTGCCTGGAGTGTACACATCTCGGGGGGCTACGAGCAGTACTTC.

The chain combines TRBV30 with TRBJ1-6; perhaps TRBD1 as D (6 bases). Germline loops: CDR1 GTSNPN, CDR2 SVGIG (reference sequence). V shed 5 bases and J shed 10 bases, with 18 bases lying between them. The CDR3 consists of 14 residues. CDR3 bases: TGTGCCTGGGCCCTAACAGGGATAGGGTCACCCCTCCACTTT. It is translated as CAWALTGIGSPLHF. The full variable domain, rest sourced from reference TRBV30 and TRBJ1-6, is SQTIHQWPATLVQPVGSPLSLECTVEGTSNPNLYWYRQAAGRGLQLLFYSVGIGQISSEVPQNLSASRPQDRQFILSSKKLLLSDSGFYLCAWALTGIGSPLHFGNGTRLTVT.

The chain carries TRBV27 and TRBJ1-1; a weak D match, TRBD1 (5 bases). This CDR3 is built from 14 residues. CDR1 is MNHEY, CDR2 SMNVEV, per germline (reference sequence). Trimming removed 5 bases from V and 4 bases from J, with 14 bases in between. CDR3 coding DNA: TGTGCCAGCAGTCCCTGGGGGGAGGGCACTGAAGCTTTCTTT. Its translation: CASSPWGEGTEAFF.

This chain connects TRBV7-6 to TRBJ2-7; 9 bases are shared with TRBD1. J was trimmed by 6 bases and V by 4 bases; bases with no gene match: 7. The V gene's germline CDR1 is SGHVS and CDR2 FNYEAQ. The CDR3 contains 14 residues. CDR3 loop: CASSSPGQGGEQYF. In nucleotides, the CDR3 is TGTGCCAGCAGCTCTCCGGGACAGGGAGGCGAGCAGTACTTC.

V usage is TRBV9 and J usage is TRBJ1-2; TRBD1 is a possible D gene (5 bases). Looked up from germline, CDR1 is SGDLS and CDR2 is YYNGEE. The CDR3 loop spans 15 amino acids. The germline V and J ends were trimmed by 4 bases and 2 bases, with 15 bases remaining between them. In DNA, the CDR3 is TGTGCCAGCAGCCCCCAAGACAGCCGCAACTATGGCTACACCTTC. Translation: CASSPQDSRNYGYTF.

The J gene is TRBJ2-3, the V gene TRBV5-4; 9 nucleotides align to TRBD1. V shed 1 base, J shed 3 bases, and the junction held 6 bases outside the gene matches. CDR1 is SGHNT and CDR2 is YYREEE in the germline V gene (reference sequence). CDR3 length: 16 amino acids. This chain's CDR3 is CASSLYPGQGTDTQYF. The CDR3 bases are TGTGCCAGCAGCTTGTATCCGGGACAGGGAACAGATACGCAGTATTTT.

This clone occurred a few times. The chain uses TRBV6-5 and TRBJ1-2; D not certain. Germline CDR1 MNHEY, CDR2 SVGAGI. Trimming took 5 bases from V and 8 from J, leaving 15 bases between them. CDR3 size: 13 residues. CDR3 residues: CASSSSSLQGYTF. The CDR3 region has the DNA TGTGCCAGCAGTAGCTCTAGCCTCCAGGGCTACACCTTC.

The gene calls are TRBV5-1 and TRBJ2-3; 8 bases align to TRBD2. The trim removed 1 base at V and 2 bases at J, leaving 6 bases unmatched. Germline CDR1 and CDR2: SGHRS and YFSETQ. This CDR3 has 16 amino acids. The CDR3 reads CASSLREGGATDTQYF. In DNA, the CDR3 is TGCGCCAGCAGCTTGCGGGAGGGCGGAGCCACAGATACGCAGTATTTT. Full variable domain (missing parts from reference TRBV5-1 and TRBJ2-3): KAGVTQTPRYLIKTRGQQVTLSCSPISGHRSVSWYQQTPGQGLQFLFEYFSETQRNKGNFPGRFSGRQFSNSRSEMNVSTLELGDSALYLCASSLREGGATDTQYFGPGTRLTVL.

The chain employs TRBV11-2 and TRBJ2-7; no clear D. Germline values: CDR1 SGHAT, CDR2 FQNNGV. V lost 8 bases and J lost 1, with 12 bases in between. CDR3 size: 13 residues. In DNA form, the CDR3 reads TGTGCCAGCGGCAGTGGAGCTTCCTACGAGCAGTACTTC. As protein: CASGSGASYEQYF.

V gene TRBV5-1 combines with J gene TRBJ2-5; D gene ambiguous. The CDR3 length is 16 residues. From germline, CDR1 is SGHRS and CDR2 YFSETQ. The V end lost 0 bases, the J end lost 1 base, and 13 bases lay between the germline ends. The DNA for the CDR3 is TGCGCCAGCAGCTTGGGCGGAGCCCTAATCCAAGAGACCCAGTACTTC. Its translation is CASSLGGALIQETQYF.

The chain joins TRBV3-1 (or the pseudogene TRBV3-2) to TRBJ1-2, with 8 bases lining up with TRBD1. Germline CDR1 and CDR2: LGHDT and YNNKEL (reference sequence). The CDR3 length is 15 residues. J gave up 7 bases and V 0 bases, and 7 bases lay outside the gene matches. CDR3 nucleotide sequence: TGTGCCAGCAGCCAAGAGGGGCAGGGGGCAGGTGGCTACACCTTC. It translates to CASSQEGQGAGGYTF.

The chain couples TRBV18 to TRBJ1-1; D is unresolved. This CDR3 region has 15 residues. Germline CDR1 KGHSH, CDR2 LQKENI. Trimming took 2 bases from V and 2 from J, leaving 12 bases between them. The CDR3 nucleotides read TGTGCCAGCTCACCAGAAGGACGGGGAAACACTGAAGCTTTCTTT. Translating gives CASSPEGRGNTEAFF. The entire variable domain, with the rest obtained from reference TRBV18 and TRBJ1-1, is as follows: NAGVMQNPRHLVRRRGQEARLRCSPMKGHSHVYWYRQLPEEGLKFMVYLQKENIIDESGMPKERFSAEFPKEGPSILRIQQVVRGDSAAYFCASSPEGRGNTEAFFGQGTRLTVV.